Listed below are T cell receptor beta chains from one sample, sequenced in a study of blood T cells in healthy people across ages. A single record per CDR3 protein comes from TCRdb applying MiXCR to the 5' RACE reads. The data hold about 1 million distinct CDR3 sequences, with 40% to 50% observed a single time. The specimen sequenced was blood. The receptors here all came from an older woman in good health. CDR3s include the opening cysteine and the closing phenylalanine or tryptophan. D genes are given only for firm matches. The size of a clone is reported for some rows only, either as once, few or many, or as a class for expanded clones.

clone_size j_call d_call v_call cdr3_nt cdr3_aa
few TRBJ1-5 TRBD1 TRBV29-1 TGCAGCGTTGGAAACACAGGGGGTAGCAATCAGCCCCAGCATTTT CSVGNTGGSNQPQHF
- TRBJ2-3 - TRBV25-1 TGTGCCAGCAGTGAAAGTGACAGTAGCACAGATACGCAGTATTTT CASSESDSSTDTQYF
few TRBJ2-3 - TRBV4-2 TGTGCCAGCAGCCCGGGACTGCAAAGCACAGATACGCAGTATTTT CASSPGLQSTDTQYF
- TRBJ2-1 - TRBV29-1 TGCAGCGTCCGAGGGGGGGGCGGGCCCTCTCAGTTCTTC CSVRGGGGPSQFF
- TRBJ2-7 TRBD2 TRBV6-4 TGTGCCAGCAGTGACTCCCGGACTAGCGGGGTGGACTCCTACGAGCAGTACTTC CASSDSRTSGVDSYEQYF
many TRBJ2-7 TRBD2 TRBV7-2 TGTGCCAGCAGCCCCCAGCCAGGACTAGCAAGGAGCTCCTACGAGCAGTACTTC CASSPQPGLARSSYEQYF
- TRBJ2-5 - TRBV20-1 TGCAGTGCTATGAGGGGGTCCCAAGAGACCCAGTACTTC CSAMRGSQETQYF
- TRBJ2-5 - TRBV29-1 TGCAGCGTTGAACTAGGTCGGGGAGGCGGAGAGACCCAGTACTTC CSVELGRGGGETQYF
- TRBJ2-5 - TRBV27 TGTGCCAGCAGTACGGAACGAGAGACCCAGTACTTC CASSTERETQYF
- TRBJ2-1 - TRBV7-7 TGTGCCAGCAGCCCCTCCAGTCAGAATGAGCAGTTCTTC CASSPSSQNEQFF